The 11 T cell receptor beta chains below all came from one sample that was sequenced in a study of blood T cell repertoires in COVID-19. Only in-frame clones appear in the TCRdb table, and some are missing; sequencing was by immunoSEQ multiplex PCR. The data show tens of thousands of clones, approximately 80% seen once. The sample was PBMCs or T cells enriched from blood (not recorded which). These receptor sequences come from a woman aged 50 to 65 with acute COVID-19.

The genes are TRBV5-8 and TRBJ2-1, with 9 nucleotides matching TRBD1. In germline, CDR1 is SGHTS, CDR2 YDEGEE. With 4 bases clipped from V and 7 bases from J, the junction kept 3 bases outside the gene matches. The CDR3 runs 13 residues. CDR3 sequence: CASSPQGANEQFF. The CDR3 nucleotides read TGTGCCAGCAGCCCACAGGGGGCGAATGAGCAGTTCTTC.

This clone was recorded once. The chain recombines TRBV7-9 with TRBJ2-5; 13 nucleotides match TRBD2. Trimming at V came to 5 bases and at J to 1 base, leaving 4 bases not matched to a gene. CDR3 length: 16 amino acids. Germline assignment: CDR1 SEHNR and CDR2 FQNEAQ (reference sequence). The CDR3 loop is CASSPRLAGGQETQYF. The DNA for the CDR3 is TGTGCCAGCAGCCCCCGACTAGCGGGGGGCCAAGAGACCCAGTACTTC.

The chain uses TRBV2 and TRBJ1-3; D unclear. Trimming cost V 9 bases and J 0 bases, with 12 bases left between them. The germline V gene has CDR1 SNHLY and CDR2 FYNNEI. There are 14 residues in the CDR3. CDR3 region: CARVGRDSGNTIYF. The CDR3 region has the DNA TGTGCCAGGGTCGGGAGGGACTCTGGAAACACCATATATTTT.

The chain couples TRBV30 to TRBJ1-6, with D perhaps TRBD1 (5 bases). V was pared by 5 bases and J by 7 bases, with 12 bases between. CDR1 is GTSNPN, CDR2 SVGIG, per germline (reference sequence). The CDR3 has 13 amino acids. Written as DNA, the CDR3 is TGTGCCTGGGGAGCTAACAGGAATTCACCCCTCCACTTT. Protein product: CAWGANRNSPLHF.

The chain couples TRBV5-6 to TRBJ1-6, with 10 bases matching TRBD1. Germline trimming cut 0 bases from V and 9 bases from J; bases unmatched to any gene: 6. This CDR3 region has 16 residues. The V gene's germline CDR1 is SGHDT and CDR2 YYEEEE. CDR3 sequence: CASSLEDRGRSSPLHF. CDR3 coding DNA: TGTGCCAGCAGCTTGGAGGACAGGGGGAGGAGTTCACCCCTCCACTTT. The variable domain in full, with the rest retrieved from reference TRBV5-6 and TRBJ1-6, is DAGVTQSPTHLIKTRGQQVTLRCSPKSGHDTVSWYQQALGQGPQFIFQYYEEEERQRGNFPDRFSGHQFPNYSSELNVNALLLGDSALYLCASSLEDRGRSSPLHFGNGTRLTVT.

This chain uses TRBV7-9 with TRBJ2-7; the match to TRBD2 covers 7 bases. The CDR3 sequence is 17 residues long. Germline V lookup: CDR1 SEHNR, CDR2 FQNEAQ (reference sequence). Trimming took 1 base from V and 1 from J; bases not matched to a gene: 10. In DNA, the CDR3 is TGTGCCAGCAGCTTAGACGCCCGGGACTACGGATCCTACGAGCAGTACTTC. Protein product: CASSLDARDYGSYEQYF.

This rearrangement joins TRBV6-5 to TRBJ2-3; 9 bases agree with TRBD2. Germline trimming cut 2 bases from V and 1 base from J; bases unmatched to any gene: 1. The CDR3 length is 15 residues. Germline V gene sequence: CDR1 MNHEY, CDR2 SVGAGI. The CDR3 nucleotides read TGTGCCAGCAGTTACGTAGCGGGGGGCACAGATACGCAGTATTTT. Translating gives CASSYVAGGTDTQYF.

The sample holds a few counts of this clone. The V call is TRBV30, the J call TRBJ1-5; TRBD1 aligns across 7 bases. J was trimmed by 3 bases and V by 2 bases; bases with no gene match: 7. The CDR3 spans 15 residues. CDR1 and CDR2 (germline): GTSNPN, SVGIG (reference sequence). The CDR3 nucleotides are TGTGCCTGGAGTCGGAGGGGGCCGTACAATCAGCCCCAGCATTTT. This codes for CAWSRRGPYNQPQHF.

J is TRBJ2-7 and V is TRBV7-6, with TRBD1 identical over 8 bases. This CDR3 region has 16 residues. V trimming: 5 bases; J trimming: 0 bases; junction bases outside the gene matches: 9. Germline V gene data show CDR1 as SGHVS and CDR2 as FNYEAQ. The CDR3 protein is CASSQRDRPYSYEQYF. CDR3 bases: TGTGCCAGCAGCCAGAGGGACAGGCCTTACTCCTACGAGCAGTACTTC. Supplemented by reference TRBV7-6 and TRBJ2-7, the full variable domain reads GAGVSQSPRYKVTKRGQDVALRCDPISGHVSLYWYRQALGQGPEFLTYFNYEAQQDKSGLPNDRFSAERPEGSISTLTIQRTEQRDSAMYRCASSQRDRPYSYEQYFGPGTRLTVT.

This clone was seen repeatedly, ten times or more. This chain uses TRBV11-3 with TRBJ1-2; no firm D call. CDR1 is SGHNT and CDR2 is YENEEA in the germline V gene. V shed 5 bases and J shed 1 base, with 11 bases lying between them. This CDR3 spans 14 amino acids. Here the CDR3 DNA reads TGTGCCAGCAGCAACACGGGTGTTAACTATGGCTACACCTTC. Its translation: CASSNTGVNYGYTF.

This clone has a single count. This chain connects TRBV7-9 to TRBJ2-7; the match to TRBD1 covers 9 bases. The V segment lost 3 bases and the J segment 5 bases; nucleotides outside the gene matches: 11. CDR1 and CDR2 from the germline V gene are SEHNR and FQNEAQ (reference sequence). There are 16 residues in the CDR3. This chain's CDR3 is CASSFFSGTGTHEQYF. DNA of the CDR3: TGTGCCAGCAGCTTTTTTTCGGGGACAGGGACCCACGAGCAGTACTTC.